This T cell receptor beta chain was identified in a study of shared clonotypes between healthy human individuals. V was shortened by 3 bases and J by 2 bases, with 11 bases between the two germline ends. Germline CDR1 KGHSH, CDR2 LQKENI. The CDR3 sequence is 16 residues long. Libraries were prepared by immunoSEQ multiplex PCR; TCRdb keeps only in-frame clonotypes and omits some of them. This table has about 2.4 million clones, over 85% appearing once. This sequence was found in a young man in good health. Some clones in this sample may be carry-over from other donors' samples. The chain combines TRBV18 with TRBJ2-6; D is unclear. The sample taken for sequencing was naive CD4+ T cells from PBMCs. The subset: CD45RA+ positively selected. DNA for the CDR3: TGTGCCAGCTCACCGCAGGTCCTCCCTGGGGCCAACGTCCTGACTTTC. Its translation is CASSPQVLPGANVLTF. Combining the CDR3 with reference TRBV18 and TRBJ2-6 gives the whole variable domain NAGVMQNPRHLVRRRGQEARLRCSPMKGHSHVYWYRQLPEEGLKFMVYLQKENIIDESGMPKERFSAEFPKEGPSILRIQQVVRGDSAAYFCASSPQVLPGANVLTFGAGSRLTVL.